This T cell receptor beta chain was profiled in a study of T cells in Graves' hyperthyroidism and ophthalmopathy. V was pared by 2 bases and J by 6 bases, with 8 bases between. The germline CDR1 and CDR2 sequences are PRHDT and FYEKMQ (reference sequence). This CDR3 has 12 residues. In its sample, this clonotype was seen a few times. What was amplified from RNA transcripts were TCR beta CDR3 regions. First-round RT-PCR of the TCR CDR3 relied on the HTBI primer set. TCRdb ran MiXCR on the multiplex PCR reads and lists one entry per CDR3 protein. In the table there are about 640,000 distinct CDR3 sequences, around 20% of which are singletons.

The receptor comes from a man younger than 40 with Graves' ophthalmopathy. The sequencing input was blood. This chain links TRBV13 with TRBJ2-7, with TRBD2 as a possible D gene (5 bases). CDR3: CASSLSSREQYF. In DNA form, the CDR3 reads TGTGCCAGCAGCTTATCTAGCCGCGAGCAGTACTTC.